One sample yielded the 27 T cell receptor beta chains listed below, sequenced in a study of blood T cells in healthy people across ages. PCR was performed a second time for about 7 to 12 cycles using a sample-barcoded 5' primer and a J-beta primer mix. TCRdb processed the 5' RACE reads anew with MiXCR; each CDR3 protein has one entry. Of about 1.7 million distinct CDR3 sequences in the sample, about 28% were seen once. The sample was blood. These receptors came from a woman aged 25 to 39 in good health.

The V gene is TRBV12-3 or TRBV12-4, the J gene TRBJ2-1; D gene ambiguous. This CDR3 region has 15 residues. Trimming shortened V by 3 bases and J by 10 bases, and 19 bases separated the two germline ends. CDR3 DNA: TGTGCCAGCAGTTTCGATAGCAATCCCCTCGGAGAGCAGTTCTTC. Amino acid sequence: CASSFDSNPLGEQFF.

At least ten counts were recorded for this clonotype. The rearrangement joins TRBV9 to TRBJ2-7; possibly TRBD2 for D (6 bases). Germline assignment: CDR1 SGDLS and CDR2 YYNGEE. CDR3 length equals 15 residues. Deletions cut 0 bases from V and 6 bases from J, with 16 bases between. The DNA of the CDR3 is TGTGCCAGCAGCGTAGAGGGTGTAGGAGGGTCCGAGCAGTACTTC. Translation gives CASSVEGVGGSEQYF.

In its sample, this clonotype was seen a few times. The chain recombines TRBV29-1 with TRBJ1-2, with D hard to call. The length of the CDR3 is 15 residues. The V end lost 4 bases, the J end lost 0 bases, and 15 bases lay between the germline ends. Looked up from germline, CDR1 is SQVTM and CDR2 is ANQGSEA. CDR3 in amino acids: CSVGRPWLANYGYTF. DNA for the CDR3: TGCAGCGTTGGACGACCGTGGTTAGCTAACTATGGCTACACCTTC.

A remark on this clonotype: The junction differs from germline at one of its ends, possibly a read error. The rearrangement joins TRBV7-2 to TRBJ2-3, with D perhaps TRBD1 (5 bases). Germline lookup yields CDR1 SGHTA and CDR2 FQGNSA. This CDR3 spans 17 amino acids. CDR3: CASSLDPSGAQADTQYF. In DNA, the CDR3 is TGTGCCAGCAGTTTAGACCCTAGTGGGGCACAGGCAGATACGCAGTATTTT.

The sample holds a few counts of this clonotype. The rearrangement links TRBV29-1 to TRBJ1-2; D uncertain. The germline gives CDR1 SQVTM, CDR2 ANQGSEA. CDR3 size: 12 residues. V lost 5 bases and J 4 bases, leaving 11 bases between the germline ends. The CDR3 loop is CSVTPGFYGYTF. CDR3 sequence (DNA): TGCAGCGTTACGCCGGGATTCTATGGCTACACCTTC.

In its sample, this clonotype was seen a few times. This may be a read error, as it is one base from a much larger clone. This sequence joins TRBV20-1 and TRBJ2-1, with 8 bases fitting TRBD2. The germline V gene has CDR1 DFQATT and CDR2 SNEGSKA (reference sequence). J was trimmed by 7 bases and V by 1 base; bases with no gene match: 6. The CDR3 has 14 amino acids. The CDR3 sequence is CSARVPGGRNEQFF. In DNA form, the CDR3 reads TGCAGTGCTAGAGTGCCGGGGGGGCGGAATGAGCAGTTCTTC.

In this sample, this clonotype turned up a few times. This chain joins TRBV24-1 and TRBJ2-1; 8 bases are a match to TRBD2. V trimming: 7 bases; J trimming: 7 bases; junction bases outside the gene matches: 17. Germline-derived CDR1 and CDR2 are KGHDR and SFDVKD. The CDR3 runs to 17 residues. The CDR3 loop is CATRKAGGVLFTNEQFF. DNA for the CDR3: TGTGCCACCAGGAAGGCGGGAGGAGTTTTGTTTACAAATGAGCAGTTCTTC.

The sample holds a few counts of this clonotype. This chain links TRBV27 with TRBJ1-1, with 8 bases that match TRBD1. The CDR3 runs 13 residues. Germline assignment: CDR1 MNHEY and CDR2 SMNVEV (reference sequence). J gave up 7 bases and V 3 bases, and 4 bases lay outside the gene matches. DNA of the CDR3: TGTGCCAGCAGTTTTGGGACAGGCCTTGAAGCTTTCTTT. As protein: CASSFGTGLEAFF.

About this clonotype itself: Mismatch with germline at one junction end may stem from a read error. The chain recombines TRBV7-8 with TRBJ2-7, with D possibly TRBD2 on 6 matching bases. CDR1 and CDR2 from the germline V gene are SGHVS and FQNEAQ. The CDR3 consists of 16 residues. CDR3 sequence (DNA): TGTGCCAACAGCCATAGGGGCCAGCGGGCTTCCTACGAGCAGTACTTC. It encodes CANSHRGQRASYEQYF. Drawing the rest from reference TRBV7-8 and TRBJ2-7, the complete variable domain is GAGVSQSPRYKVAKRGQDVALRCDPISGHVSLFWYQQALGQGPEFLTYFQNEAQLDKSGLPSDRFFAERPEGSVSTLKIQRTQQEDSAVYLCANSHRGQRASYEQYFGPGTRLTVT.

The DNA for the CDR3 is TGCAGCGTTGATGGCAGAGAAGCTTTCTTT. Translation gives CSVDGREAFF. The V gene is TRBV29-1, the J gene TRBJ1-1; no clear D. Germline assignment: CDR1 SQVTM and CDR2 ANQGSEA. Trimming took off 3 bases at V and 8 bases at J, with 7 bases between the two ends. CDR3 length: 10 amino acids.

This clonotype was found a few times. The gene calls are TRBV7-2 and TRBJ1-5; no clear D gene. Germline V gives CDR1 SGHTA, CDR2 FQGNSA. This CDR3 is 15 amino acids long. Trimming shortened V by 1 base and J by 7 bases, and 14 bases separated the two germline ends. The CDR3 bases are TGTGCCAGCAGCTTAGAGTACGGGAGCGGGCAGCCCCAGCATTTT. Protein sequence: CASSLEYGSGQPQHF.

The chain couples TRBV20-1 to TRBJ2-5; D perhaps matches TRBD2 (7 bases). The J call is uncertain, as TRBJ2-7 better fits the DNA end. Germline lookup yields CDR1 DFQATT and CDR2 SNEGSKA (reference sequence). The CDR3 is made up of 16 amino acids. The CDR3 sequence is CSASFPRGGFSYEQYF. Written as DNA, the CDR3 is TGCAGTGCTAGCTTCCCGAGGGGGGGATTCTCCTACGAGCAGTACTTC.

To note about this clonotype: It may be a read error: a sequence one base away is much more abundant. CDR3 sequence reads: CAISRTPRQETQYF. The CDR3 region has the DNA TGTGCCATCAGCAGGACACCCAGACAAGAGACCCAGTACTTC. The J gene is TRBJ2-5, the V gene TRBV10-3; D might be TRBD1 (5 bases). V lost 6 bases to trimming and J lost 2 bases, with 13 bases between them. The CDR3 is 14 amino acids. The germline gives CDR1 ENHRY, CDR2 SYGVKD.

This chain joins TRBV7-9 and TRBJ2-7; TRBD1 matches 10 bases. CDR3 length: 15 amino acids. Germline V lookup: CDR1 SEHNR, CDR2 FQNEAQ (reference sequence). The J segment lost 3 bases and the V segment lost 5 bases, leaving 7 bases of the junction unmatched. CDR3 protein: CASSVRQGAHYEQYF. CDR3 DNA: TGTGCCAGCAGCGTGCGACAGGGGGCCCACTACGAGCAGTACTTC.

J is TRBJ2-3 and V is TRBV5-1, with D uncertain. The CDR3 extends over 15 amino acids. Trimming removed 4 bases from V and 4 bases from J, with 16 bases in between. CDR1 and CDR2 (germline): SGHRS, YFSETQ. Written as DNA, the CDR3 is TGCGCCAGCAGCATTAGCCTCCGTGGCTCAGATACGCAGTATTTT. As protein: CASSISLRGSDTQYF.

Concerning this clonotype itself: With a much larger clone just one base away, this may be a read error. The J gene is TRBJ2-7, the V gene TRBV24-1; tentatively, D is TRBD1 (5 bases). V was clipped by 4 bases and J by 7 bases, with 19 bases between them. Germline CDR1 is KGHDR and CDR2 is SFDVKD. The CDR3 runs 15 residues. The CDR3 coding sequence is TGTGCCACCAGTGACCTTGACAGAAACAACAATGAGCAGTACTTC. Translating it yields CATSDLDRNNNEQYF.

The V call is TRBV19, the J call TRBJ2-1, with a possible D match to TRBD2 (5 bases). Germline lookup yields CDR1 LNHDA and CDR2 SQIVND (reference sequence). V was clipped by 8 bases and J by 7 bases, with 27 bases between them. The CDR3 covers 17 residues. The CDR3 nucleotides are TGTGCCAGTCGACTCCATAGCGCGCAACCCGTGGGGAATGAGCAGTTCTTC. It encodes CASRLHSAQPVGNEQFF.

The chain is built from TRBV5-1 and TRBJ2-2, with 7 bases that match TRBD1. The CDR3 is made up of 16 amino acids. Germline V gene data show CDR1 as SGHRS and CDR2 as YFSETQ. The V segment lost 4 bases and the J segment 3 bases; nucleotides outside the gene matches: 9. CDR3 amino acids: CASSPSRGTDTGELFF. As DNA, the CDR3 is TGCGCCAGCAGCCCTTCCAGGGGGACAGACACCGGGGAGCTGTTTTTT. Variable domain in full (rest from reference TRBV5-1 and TRBJ2-2): KAGVTQTPRYLIKTRGQQVTLSCSPISGHRSVSWYQQTPGQGLQFLFEYFSETQRNKGNFPGRFSGRQFSNSRSEMNVSTLELGDSALYLCASSPSRGTDTGELFFGEGSRLTVL.

This clonotype was detected only a few times. V is TRBV6-5 and J is TRBJ2-1; tentatively, D is TRBD1 or TRBD2 (6 bases each). V lost 0 bases to trimming and J lost 8 bases, with 17 bases between them. CDR3 length equals 16 residues. CDR1 is MNHEY, CDR2 SVGAGI, per germline. In DNA form, the CDR3 reads TGTGCCAGCAGTTACTCCTTCGGGGGCCTCCGGGATGAGCAGTTCTTC. Translated, it gives CASSYSFGGLRDEQFF.

This chain joins TRBV3-1 and TRBJ2-2, with D possibly being TRBD2 (6 bases). This CDR3 region has 15 residues. The V gene lost 2 bases and the J gene lost 7 bases, with 14 bases spanning the gap. Germline V gene sequence: CDR1 LGHDT, CDR2 YNNKEL (reference sequence). The CDR3 here is CASSQWDSRIGELFF. The CDR3 DNA is TGTGCCAGCAGCCAATGGGACTCCCGAATCGGGGAGCTGTTTTTT.

Regarding this clonotype: Being one base from a much bigger clone, this may be a read error. This chain connects TRBV7-6 to TRBJ2-3; no clear D. Germline V gene data show CDR1 as SGHVS and CDR2 as FNYEAQ. V gave up 5 bases and J gave up 5 bases, with 8 bases separating them. This CDR3 has 12 residues. The CDR3 DNA reads TGTGCCAGCAGCCCCTTCGGAGATACGCAGTATTTT. This codes for CASSPFGDTQYF.

The chain carries TRBV7-2 and TRBJ2-5, with unresolved D. This CDR3 has 15 residues. Looked up from germline, CDR1 is SGHTA and CDR2 is FQGNSA. V was shortened by 1 base and J by 11 bases, with 20 bases between the two germline ends. The CDR3 protein is CASSLVHSSYNEQYF. In DNA, the CDR3 is TGTGCCAGCAGCTTAGTCCATTCCTCCTACAATGAGCAGTACTTC. The whole variable domain, filled in from reference TRBV7-2 and TRBJ2-5, reads GAGVSQSPSNKVTEKGKDVELRCDPISGHTALYWYRQSLGQGLEFLIYFQGNSAPDKSGLPSDRFSAERTGGSVSTLTIQRTQQEDSAVYLCASSLVHSSYNEQYFGPGTRLLVL.

This clonotype has just a few counts. The V and J genes are TRBV30 and TRBJ2-7; 10 nucleotides match TRBD2. The CDR3 spans 14 residues. V lost 3 bases, J lost 9 bases, and 11 bases stayed unmatched. Germline V gene sequence: CDR1 GTSNPN, CDR2 SVGIG (reference sequence). The CDR3 bases are TGTGCCTGGAGCCCACTTAGCGGGAGGACCGTGCAGTACTTC. Protein: CAWSPLSGRTVQYF.

The chain employs TRBV4-1 and TRBJ1-1, with D perhaps matching TRBD1 (5 bases). The V gene's germline CDR1 is MGHRA and CDR2 YSYEKL. The CDR3 is 16 amino acids. V was trimmed by 3 bases and J by 2 bases, leaving 16 bases between them. CDR3 region: CASSHNPGRRNTEAFF. The CDR3 DNA is TGCGCCAGCAGCCATAATCCGGGACGCAGAAACACTGAAGCTTTCTTT.

V and J are TRBV11-2 and TRBJ2-5, with 9 bases fitting TRBD2. Trimming took 2 bases from V and 2 from J; bases not matched to a gene: 6. CDR3 length: 16 residues. Germline CDR1 is SGHAT and CDR2 is FQNNGV. Here the CDR3 reads CASSLTSSGGQETQYF. The CDR3 region has the DNA TGTGCCAGCAGCTTAACGAGTAGCGGGGGACAAGAGACCCAGTACTTC.

This clonotype was seen at least ten times. The chain recombines TRBV12-3 or TRBV12-4 with TRBJ2-1; D gene uncertain. This CDR3 has 14 amino acids. V lost 4 bases, J lost 5 bases, and 12 bases lay in between. This CDR3 reads CASSYVEPNNEQFF. The CDR3 DNA is TGTGCCAGCAGTTACGTAGAACCGAACAATGAGCAGTTCTTC.

The CDR3 DNA is TGTGCCGGTGGACAATCCCCTTACGAGCAGTACTTC. Protein: CAGGQSPYEQYF. The rearrangement joins TRBV2 to TRBJ2-7, with D possibly TRBD1 on 5 matching bases. Looked up from germline, CDR1 is SNHLY and CDR2 is FYNNEI. The V gene lost 11 bases and the J gene lost 4 bases, with 15 bases spanning the gap. The CDR3 has 12 amino acids.